Here is one T cell receptor beta chain with its context. What it recognizes is unknown. These data originate in a study of T cell clonotyping in hematopoietic cell transplantation. In the study overall: Recipient samples before transplant were obtained post-cytoreduction. Study results and caveats: After transplant, recipient diversity fell while pathologically expanded clonotypes grew through day 180.

Time point noted: recipient sample about 28 days before transplant, after cytoreduction. Sequencing used immunoSEQ multiplex PCR; TCRdb keeps in-frame clones, though not all of them. The table shows about 49,000 clones, with 86% occurring only once. This CDR3 spans 13 amino acids. Germline lookup yields CDR1 SNHLY and CDR2 FYNNEI. V was trimmed by 6 bases and J by 7 bases, leaving 13 bases between them. This chain connects TRBV2 to TRBJ1-5; the D is unclear. Sequencing used peripheral blood mononuclear cells, obtained before stem cell transplant. The source is a man in his sixties with biphenotypic leukemia. Some clones in this sample may be carry-over from other donors' samples. In DNA form, the CDR3 reads TGTGCCAGCAGACGGCTGGTGGAACAGCCCCAGCATTTT. It encodes CASRRLVEQPQHF.